This TCR beta chain appears in the sequencing data of a study of blood T cell repertoires in COVID-19. Study at large: The origin of the acute and convalescent COVID-19 samples was the United States, Italy and Spain. The cDNA or gDNA used as material had been derived from T cells, B-cell-depleted T cells, or PBMCs.

Two negative PCRs, clearance, or symptom resolution were required of recovered Cohort 3 donors. Trimming left V 1 base short and J 2 bases short, with 9 bases between. The CDR3 covers 13 residues. Germline assignment: CDR1 SQVTM and CDR2 ANQGSEA. Assay: immunoSEQ multiplex PCR; the TCRdb copy retains only in-frame clones and omits some. The repertoire includes more than 300,000 clones, roughly 90% of them detected once, and roughly 10% sits in the top ten. This chain uses TRBV29-1 with TRBJ2-7; D remains ambiguous. The material sequenced was PBMCs or T cells enriched from blood (not recorded which). The clonotype originates from a woman between 25 and 40 years old who had recovered from COVID-19. CDR3 bases: TGCAGCGTTGAAGGGCAGGTTCCCTACGAGCAGTACTTC. Translated, it gives CSVEGQVPYEQYF.